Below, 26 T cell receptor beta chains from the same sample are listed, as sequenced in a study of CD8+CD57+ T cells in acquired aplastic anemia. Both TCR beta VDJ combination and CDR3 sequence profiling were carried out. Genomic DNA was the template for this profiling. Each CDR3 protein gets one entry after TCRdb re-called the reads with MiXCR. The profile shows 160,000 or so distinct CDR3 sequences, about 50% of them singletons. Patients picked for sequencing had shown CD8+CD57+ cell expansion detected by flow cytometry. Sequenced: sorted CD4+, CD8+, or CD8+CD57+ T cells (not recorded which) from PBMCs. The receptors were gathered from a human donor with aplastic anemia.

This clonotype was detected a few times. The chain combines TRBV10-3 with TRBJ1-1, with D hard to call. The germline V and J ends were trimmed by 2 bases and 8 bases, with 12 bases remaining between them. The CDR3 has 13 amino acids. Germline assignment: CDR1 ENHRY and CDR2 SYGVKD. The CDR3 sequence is CAISERTVGEAFF. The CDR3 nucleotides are TGTGCCATCAGTGAGCGGACGGTCGGGGAAGCTTTCTTT.

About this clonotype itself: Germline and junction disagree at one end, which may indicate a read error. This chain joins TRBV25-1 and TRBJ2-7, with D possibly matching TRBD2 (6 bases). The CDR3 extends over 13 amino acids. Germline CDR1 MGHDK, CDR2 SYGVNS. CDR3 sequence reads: CASSGGVQGGFKF. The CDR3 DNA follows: TGTGCCAGCAGTGGGGGCGTGCAGGGAGGATTTAAGTTC.

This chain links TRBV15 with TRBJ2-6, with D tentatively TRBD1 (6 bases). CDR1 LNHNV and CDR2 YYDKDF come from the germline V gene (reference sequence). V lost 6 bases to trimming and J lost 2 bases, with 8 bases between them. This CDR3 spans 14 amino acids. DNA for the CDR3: TGTGCCACCAGTTCAGGGGCTGGGGCCAACGTCCTGACTTTC. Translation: CATSSGAGANVLTF.

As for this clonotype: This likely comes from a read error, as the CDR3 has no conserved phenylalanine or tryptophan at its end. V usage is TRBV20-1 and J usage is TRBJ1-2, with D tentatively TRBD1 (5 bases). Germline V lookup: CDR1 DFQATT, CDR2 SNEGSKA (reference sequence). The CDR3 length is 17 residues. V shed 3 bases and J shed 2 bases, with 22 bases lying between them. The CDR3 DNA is TGCAGTGCTAGCCCCTCGCCTATTCGGGAGGGGAACTATGGCTACACCCTC. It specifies CSASPSPIREGNYGYTL.

CDR3 in amino acids: CASSNGELFF. The DNA for the CDR3 is TGTGCCAGCAGTAACGGGGAGCTGTTTTTT. The rearrangement uses TRBV7-8 and TRBJ2-2; D unclear. CDR3 size: 10 residues. Trimming removed 6 bases at V and 7 bases at J, with 3 bases between. Germline V gene data show CDR1 as SGHVS and CDR2 as FQNEAQ.

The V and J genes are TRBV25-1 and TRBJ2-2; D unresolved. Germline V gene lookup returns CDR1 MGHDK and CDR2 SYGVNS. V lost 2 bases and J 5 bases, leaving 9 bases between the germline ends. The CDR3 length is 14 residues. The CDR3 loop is CASSEVGSTGELFF. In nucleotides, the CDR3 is TGTGCCAGCAGTGAAGTGGGTTCGACCGGGGAGCTGTTTTTT. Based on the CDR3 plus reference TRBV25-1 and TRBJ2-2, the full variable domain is EADIYQTPRYLVIGTGKKITLECSQTMGHDKMYWYQQDPGMELHLIHYSYGVNSTEKGDLSSESTVSRIRTEHFPLTLESARPSHTSQYLCASSEVGSTGELFFGEGSRLTVL.

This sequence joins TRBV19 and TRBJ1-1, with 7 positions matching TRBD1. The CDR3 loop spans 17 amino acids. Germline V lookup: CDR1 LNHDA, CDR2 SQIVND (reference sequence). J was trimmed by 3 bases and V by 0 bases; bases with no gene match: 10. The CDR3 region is CASSIDPRDRRDTEAFF. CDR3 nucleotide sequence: TGTGCCAGTAGTATAGATCCCCGGGACAGAAGGGACACTGAAGCTTTCTTT.

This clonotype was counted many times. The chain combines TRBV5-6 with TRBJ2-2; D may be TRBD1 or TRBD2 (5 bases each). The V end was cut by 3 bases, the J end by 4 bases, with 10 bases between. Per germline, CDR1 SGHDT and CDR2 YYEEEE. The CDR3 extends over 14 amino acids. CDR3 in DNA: TGTGCCAGCAGCTATGCAGGGACCACCGGGGAGCTGTTTTTT. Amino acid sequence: CASSYAGTTGELFF.

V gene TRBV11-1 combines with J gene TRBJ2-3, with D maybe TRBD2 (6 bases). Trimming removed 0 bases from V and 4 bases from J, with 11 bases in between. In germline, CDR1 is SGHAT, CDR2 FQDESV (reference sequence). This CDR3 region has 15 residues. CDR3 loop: CASSLAGGQADTQYF. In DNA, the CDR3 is TGTGCCAGCAGCTTAGCGGGGGGTCAGGCAGATACGCAGTATTTT.

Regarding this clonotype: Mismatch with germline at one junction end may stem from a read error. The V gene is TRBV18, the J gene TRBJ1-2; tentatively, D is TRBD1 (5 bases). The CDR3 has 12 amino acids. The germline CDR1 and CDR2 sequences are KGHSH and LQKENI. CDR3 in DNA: TGTGCCAGCTCACCGAGACCCGGGGCGATCGGCTTC. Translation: CASSPRPGAIGF.

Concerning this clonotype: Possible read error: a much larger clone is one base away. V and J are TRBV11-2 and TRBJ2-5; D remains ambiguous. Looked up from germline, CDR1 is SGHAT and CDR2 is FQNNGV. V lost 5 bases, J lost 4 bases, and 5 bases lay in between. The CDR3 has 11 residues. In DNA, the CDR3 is TGTGCCAGCAGCCGCCGAGAGACCCAGTACTTC. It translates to CASSRRETQYF.

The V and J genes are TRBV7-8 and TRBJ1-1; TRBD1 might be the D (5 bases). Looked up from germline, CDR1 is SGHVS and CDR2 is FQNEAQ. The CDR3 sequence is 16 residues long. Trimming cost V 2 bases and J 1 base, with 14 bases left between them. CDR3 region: CASSLLRQGPNTEAFF. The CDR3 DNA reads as TGTGCCAGCAGCTTACTCCGCCAGGGCCCGAACACTGAAGCTTTCTTT. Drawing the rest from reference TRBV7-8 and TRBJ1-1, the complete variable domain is GAGVSQSPRYKVAKRGQDVALRCDPISGHVSLFWYQQALGQGPEFLTYFQNEAQLDKSGLPSDRFFAERPEGSVSTLKIQRTQQEDSAVYLCASSLLRQGPNTEAFFGQGTRLTVV.

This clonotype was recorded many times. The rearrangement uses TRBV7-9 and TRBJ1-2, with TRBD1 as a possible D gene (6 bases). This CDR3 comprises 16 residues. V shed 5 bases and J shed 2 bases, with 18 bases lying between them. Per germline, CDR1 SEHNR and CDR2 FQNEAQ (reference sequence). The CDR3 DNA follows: TGTGCCAGCAGCCCAACCAGGACAGCGCCCAACTATGGCTACACCTTC. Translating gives CASSPTRTAPNYGYTF.

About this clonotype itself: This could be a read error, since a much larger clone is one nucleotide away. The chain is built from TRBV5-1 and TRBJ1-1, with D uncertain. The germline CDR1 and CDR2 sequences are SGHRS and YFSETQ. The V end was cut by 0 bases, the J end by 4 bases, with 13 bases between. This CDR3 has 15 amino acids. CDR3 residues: CASSLDPDEITEAFF. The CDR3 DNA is TGCGCCAGCAGCTTGGATCCGGATGAGATCACTGAAGCTTTCTTT.

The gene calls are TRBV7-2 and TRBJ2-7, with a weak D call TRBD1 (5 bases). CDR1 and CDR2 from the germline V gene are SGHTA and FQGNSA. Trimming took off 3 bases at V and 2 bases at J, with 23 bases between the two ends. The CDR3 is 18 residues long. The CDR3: CASSFAAVSGKSAYEQYF. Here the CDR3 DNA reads TGTGCCAGCAGCTTCGCTGCTGTGTCAGGGAAGTCAGCCTACGAGCAGTACTTC.

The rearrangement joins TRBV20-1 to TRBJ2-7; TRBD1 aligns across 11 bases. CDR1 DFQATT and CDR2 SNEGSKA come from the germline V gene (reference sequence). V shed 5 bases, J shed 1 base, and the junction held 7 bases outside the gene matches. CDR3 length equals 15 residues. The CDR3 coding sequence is TGCAGTGCTGAGACGGGGACAGGGGGGTCCTACGAGCAGTACTTC. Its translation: CSAETGTGGSYEQYF.

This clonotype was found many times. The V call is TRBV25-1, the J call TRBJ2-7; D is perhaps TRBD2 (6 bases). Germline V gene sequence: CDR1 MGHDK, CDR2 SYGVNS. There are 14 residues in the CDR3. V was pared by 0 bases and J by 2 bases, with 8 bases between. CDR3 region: CASSEYGGTYEQYF. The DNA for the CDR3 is TGTGCCAGCAGTGAATATGGGGGGACCTACGAGCAGTACTTC.

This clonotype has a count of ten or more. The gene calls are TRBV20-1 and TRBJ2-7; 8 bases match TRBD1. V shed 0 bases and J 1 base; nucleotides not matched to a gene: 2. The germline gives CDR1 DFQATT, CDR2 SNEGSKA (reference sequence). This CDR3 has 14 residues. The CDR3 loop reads CSARDGQGSYEQYF. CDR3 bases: TGCAGTGCTAGAGATGGACAGGGATCCTACGAGCAGTACTTC.

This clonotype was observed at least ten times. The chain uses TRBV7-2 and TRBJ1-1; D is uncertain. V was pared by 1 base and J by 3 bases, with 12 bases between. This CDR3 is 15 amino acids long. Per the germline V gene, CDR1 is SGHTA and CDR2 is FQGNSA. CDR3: CASSLEITRDTEAFF. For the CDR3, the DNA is TGTGCCAGCAGCTTAGAGATAACAAGGGACACTGAAGCTTTCTTT.

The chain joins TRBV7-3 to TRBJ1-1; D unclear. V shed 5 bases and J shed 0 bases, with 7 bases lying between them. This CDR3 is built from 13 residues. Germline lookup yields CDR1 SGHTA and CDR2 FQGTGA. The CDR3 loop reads CASSNNLNTEAFF. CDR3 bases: TGTGCCAGCAGCAACAACCTGAACACTGAAGCTTTCTTT.

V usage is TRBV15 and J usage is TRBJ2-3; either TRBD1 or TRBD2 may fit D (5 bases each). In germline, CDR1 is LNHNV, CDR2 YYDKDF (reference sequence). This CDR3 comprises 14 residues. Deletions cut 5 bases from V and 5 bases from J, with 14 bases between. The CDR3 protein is CATSWGPRKDTQYF. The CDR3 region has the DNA TGTGCCACCAGCTGGGGACCTCGGAAAGATACGCAGTATTTT. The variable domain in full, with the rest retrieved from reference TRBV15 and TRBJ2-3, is DAMVIQNPRYQVTQFGKPVTLSCSQTLNHNVMYWYQQKSSQAPKLLFHYYDKDFNNEADTPDNFQSRRPNTSFCFLDIRSPGLGDTAMYLCATSWGPRKDTQYFGPGTRLTVL.

The CDR3 loop is CASSVGAGVAGELFF. The CDR3 coding sequence is TGTGCCAGCAGCGTAGGGGCGGGGGTCGCCGGGGAGCTGTTTTTT. J is TRBJ2-2 and V is TRBV9, with 7 bases identical to TRBD2. CDR1 SGDLS and CDR2 YYNGEE come from the germline V gene. The CDR3 is made up of 15 amino acids. Trimming at V came to 0 bases and at J to 6 bases, leaving 5 bases not matched to a gene.

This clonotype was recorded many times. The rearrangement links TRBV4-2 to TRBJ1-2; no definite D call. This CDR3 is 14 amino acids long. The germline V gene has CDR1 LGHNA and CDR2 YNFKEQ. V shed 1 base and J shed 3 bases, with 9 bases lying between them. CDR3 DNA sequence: TGTGCCAGCAGCCAAGGGGCGGACGACTATGGCTACACCTTC. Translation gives CASSQGADDYGYTF.

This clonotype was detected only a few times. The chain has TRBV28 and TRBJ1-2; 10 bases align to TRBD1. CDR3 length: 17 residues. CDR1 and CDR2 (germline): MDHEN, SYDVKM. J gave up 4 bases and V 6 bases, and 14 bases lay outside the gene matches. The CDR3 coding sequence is TGTGCCAGCAGCCTCCCGGGTGAGGGGACAGGGGTCTATGGCTACACCTTC. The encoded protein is CASSLPGEGTGVYGYTF.

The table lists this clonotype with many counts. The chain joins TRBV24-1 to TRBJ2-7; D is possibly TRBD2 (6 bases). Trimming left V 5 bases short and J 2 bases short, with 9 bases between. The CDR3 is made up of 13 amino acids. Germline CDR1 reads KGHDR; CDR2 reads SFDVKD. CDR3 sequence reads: CATSAGVTYEQYF. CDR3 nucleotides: TGTGCCACCAGTGCGGGGGTAACCTACGAGCAGTACTTC.

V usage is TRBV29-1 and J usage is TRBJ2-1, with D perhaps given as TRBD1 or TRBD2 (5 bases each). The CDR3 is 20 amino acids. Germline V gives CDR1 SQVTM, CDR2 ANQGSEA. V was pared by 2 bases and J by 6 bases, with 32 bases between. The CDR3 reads CSVEYSEALTGTARGNEQFF. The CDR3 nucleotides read TGCAGCGTTGAATATTCTGAAGCCTTAACCGGGACCGCGAGGGGCAATGAGCAGTTCTTC.